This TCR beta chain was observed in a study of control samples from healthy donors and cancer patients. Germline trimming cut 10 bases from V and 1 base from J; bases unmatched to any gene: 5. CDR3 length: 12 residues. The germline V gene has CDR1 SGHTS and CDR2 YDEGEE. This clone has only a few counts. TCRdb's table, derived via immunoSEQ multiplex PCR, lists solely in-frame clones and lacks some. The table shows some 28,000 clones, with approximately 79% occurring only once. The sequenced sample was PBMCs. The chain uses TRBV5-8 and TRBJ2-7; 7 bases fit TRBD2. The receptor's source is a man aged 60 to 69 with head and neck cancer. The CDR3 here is CAPREGSYEQYF. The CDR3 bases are TGTGCCCCAAGGGAGGGGTCCTACGAGCAGTACTTC.